The present T cell receptor beta chain was sequenced within a study of T cells expressing NK-cell markers. Study-wide context: Eight donors were sequenced, of whom seven were HCMV-seropositive, while the remaining one was HCMV-seronegative. Study outcomes and limitations: Dominant NKG2C+ clonotype frequencies of about 1.0-7.5% of CD8+ T cells were measured in six or seven donors. What remained unclear was the HCMV specificity of expanded NKG2C+ T cell clones.

Germline V gene lookup returns CDR1 DFQATT and CDR2 SNEGSKA (reference sequence). This CDR3 comprises 16 residues. Notes on this clonotype: Antigen unknown.

With UMIs, 5'RACE template switching was used to make TCR beta cDNA. From the 5' RACE reads, TCRdb lists one entry per CDR3 protein and no DNA. Its listing shows 500,000 to 700,000 distinct CDR3 sequences. The receptor was derived from a man between 18 and 29 years old in good health. The sample taken for sequencing was blood T cells: a sorted CD56 or NKG2C T cell subset, CD4+ or CD8+ T cells, or bulk PBMC T cells (not recorded which). This chain links TRBV20-1 with TRBJ2-1. CDR3 in amino acids: CSARDRTRGSLNEQFF.